This T cell receptor (beta chain) was profiled in a study of blood T cell repertoires in COVID-19. At the level of the study: PBMCs, B-cell-depleted T cells, or T cells provided the cDNA or gDNA that made up the material.

V trimming: 0 bases; J trimming: 1 base; junction bases outside the gene matches: 3. Looked up from germline, CDR1 is LGHDT and CDR2 is YNNKEL (reference sequence). CDR3 length: 16 amino acids. Original processing notes: By means of reference gene primer amplification, nucleated cell counts were estimated. Some clones are missing from TCRdb's copy, which holds only in-frame ones; the method was immunoSEQ multiplex PCR. The V and J calls and clone size were taken over from that table, and D and trimming were inferred from the DNA. The data contain fewer than 250,000 clones, more than 65% of them singletons. Which cohort a participant joined came from the clinical history participants gave.

Sequenced sample: PBMCs or T cells enriched from blood (not recorded which). The receptor comes from a woman in her 50s with acute COVID-19. The chain links TRBV3-1 (or the pseudogene TRBV3-2) to TRBJ2-5, with 9 bases matching TRBD1. This chain's CDR3 is CASSQDTGGGQETQYF. CDR3 sequence (DNA): TGTGCCAGCAGCCAAGATACAGGGGGCGGCCAAGAGACCCAGTACTTC.